The clone carrying this TCR beta chain was detected only a few times. This sample was included in a study of blood T cell repertoires in COVID-19. On the study more broadly: COVID-19 samples collected from the United States, Italy and Spain covered acute and convalescent phases. From T cells, B-cell-depleted T cells, or PBMCs came the material, which was cDNA or gDNA.

As processed by the authors: Cell counts per sample came from amplifying reference gene primers. Assay: immunoSEQ multiplex PCR; the TCRdb copy retains only in-frame clones and omits some. Clone size and V and J calls were adopted from that table, with D and trimming inferred from the DNA. This sample yields 170,000 or so clones, of which around 79% are seen a single time; roughly 25% belongs to the top ten. The CDR3 sequence is 14 residues long. Germline V CDR1 and CDR2: SGHKS, YYEKEE (reference sequence). Trimming stripped 4 bases from V and 3 bases from J, with 11 bases between. Source material: peripheral blood. The gene calls are TRBV5-5 and TRBJ1-5; tentatively, D is TRBD1 (6 bases). This TCR was recovered from a woman aged 70-85 years with acute or convalescent COVID-19. The CDR3, as DNA: TGTGCCAGCAGCGGACAGTTAATCAATCAGCCCCAGCATTTT. Translating it yields CASSGQLINQPQHF.